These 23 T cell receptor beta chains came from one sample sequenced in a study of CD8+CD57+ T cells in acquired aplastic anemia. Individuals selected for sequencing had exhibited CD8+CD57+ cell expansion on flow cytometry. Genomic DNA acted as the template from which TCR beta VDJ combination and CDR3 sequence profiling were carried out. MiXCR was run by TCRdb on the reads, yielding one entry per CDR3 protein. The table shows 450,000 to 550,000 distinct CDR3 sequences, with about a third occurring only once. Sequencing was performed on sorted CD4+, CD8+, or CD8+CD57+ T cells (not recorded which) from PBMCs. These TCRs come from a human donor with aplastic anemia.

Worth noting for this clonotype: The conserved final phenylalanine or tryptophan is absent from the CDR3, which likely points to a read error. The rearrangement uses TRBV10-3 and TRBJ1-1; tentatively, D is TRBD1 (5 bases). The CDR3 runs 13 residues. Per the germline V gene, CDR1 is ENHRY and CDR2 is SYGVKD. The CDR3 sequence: CASSVTENTEAFS. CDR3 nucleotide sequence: TGTGCCAGCAGTGTGACAGAGAACACTGAAGCTTTCTCT.

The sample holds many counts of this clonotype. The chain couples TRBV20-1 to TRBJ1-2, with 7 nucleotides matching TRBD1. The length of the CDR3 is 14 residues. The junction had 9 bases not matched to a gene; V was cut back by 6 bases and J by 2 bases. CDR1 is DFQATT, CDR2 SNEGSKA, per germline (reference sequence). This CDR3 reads CSAPKATGNYGYTF. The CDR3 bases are TGCAGTGCCCCCAAGGCGACAGGGAACTATGGCTACACCTTC.

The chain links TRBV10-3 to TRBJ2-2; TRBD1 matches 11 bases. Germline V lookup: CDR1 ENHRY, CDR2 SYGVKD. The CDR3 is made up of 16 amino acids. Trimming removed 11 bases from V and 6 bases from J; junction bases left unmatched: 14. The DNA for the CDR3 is TGTGCCGCCCAAGTTCCGGGACAGGGGGTGTCCGGGGAGCTGTTTTTT. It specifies CAAQVPGQGVSGELFF.

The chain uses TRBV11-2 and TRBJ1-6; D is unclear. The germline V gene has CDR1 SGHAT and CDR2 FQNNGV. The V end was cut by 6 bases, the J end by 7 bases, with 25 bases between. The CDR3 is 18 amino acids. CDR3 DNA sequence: TGTGCCAGCAGACATGCCACCACCACGTGGAGTACAAATTCACCCCTCCACTTT. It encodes CASRHATTTWSTNSPLHF. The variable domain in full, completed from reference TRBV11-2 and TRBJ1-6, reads EAGVAQSPRYKIIEKRQSVAFWCNPISGHATLYWYQQILGQGPKLLIQFQNNGVVDDSQLPKDRFSAERLKGVDSTLKIQPAKLEDSAVYLCASRHATTTWSTNSPLHFGNGTRLTVT.

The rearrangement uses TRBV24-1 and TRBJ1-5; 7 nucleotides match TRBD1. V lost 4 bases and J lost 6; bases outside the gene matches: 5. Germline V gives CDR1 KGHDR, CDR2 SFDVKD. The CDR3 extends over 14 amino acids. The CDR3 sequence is CATSDATGTQPQHF. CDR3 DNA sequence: TGTGCCACCAGTGACGCGACAGGGACTCAGCCCCAGCATTTT.

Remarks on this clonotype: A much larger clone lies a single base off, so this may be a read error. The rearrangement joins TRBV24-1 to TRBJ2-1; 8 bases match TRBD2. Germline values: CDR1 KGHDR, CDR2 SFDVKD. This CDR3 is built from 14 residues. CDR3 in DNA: TGTGCCACCAGTGATTTAGGGACTAGAAATGGGCAGTTCTTC. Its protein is CATSDLGTRNGQFF.

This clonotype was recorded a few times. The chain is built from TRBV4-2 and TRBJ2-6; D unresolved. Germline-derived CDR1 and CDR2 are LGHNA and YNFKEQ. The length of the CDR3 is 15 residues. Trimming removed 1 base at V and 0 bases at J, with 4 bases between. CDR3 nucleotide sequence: TGTGCCAGCAGCCAAGTCTCCTCTGGGGCCAACGTCCTGACTTTC. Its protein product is CASSQVSSGANVLTF.

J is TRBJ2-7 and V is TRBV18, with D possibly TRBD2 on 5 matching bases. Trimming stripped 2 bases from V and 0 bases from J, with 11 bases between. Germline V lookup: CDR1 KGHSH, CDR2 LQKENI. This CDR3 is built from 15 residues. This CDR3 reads CASSPATGSSYEQYF. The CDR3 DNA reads TGTGCCAGCTCACCAGCAACGGGAAGCTCCTACGAGCAGTACTTC.

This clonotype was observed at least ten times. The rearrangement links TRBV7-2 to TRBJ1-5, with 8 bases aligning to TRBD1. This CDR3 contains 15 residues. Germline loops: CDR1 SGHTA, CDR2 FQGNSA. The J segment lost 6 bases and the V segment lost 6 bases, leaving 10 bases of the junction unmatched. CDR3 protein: CASSPTADRAQPQHF. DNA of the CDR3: TGTGCCAGCAGTCCGACTGCGGACAGGGCTCAGCCCCAGCATTTT. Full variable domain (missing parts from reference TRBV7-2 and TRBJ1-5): GAGVSQSPSNKVTEKGKDVELRCDPISGHTALYWYRQSLGQGLEFLIYFQGNSAPDKSGLPSDRFSAERTGGSVSTLTIQRTQQEDSAVYLCASSPTADRAQPQHFGDGTRLSIL.

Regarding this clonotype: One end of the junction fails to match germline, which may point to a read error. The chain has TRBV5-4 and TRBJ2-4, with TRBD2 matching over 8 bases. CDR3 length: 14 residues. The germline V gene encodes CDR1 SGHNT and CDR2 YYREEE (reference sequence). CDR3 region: CASSPSGRGNIQYF. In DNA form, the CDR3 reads TGTGCCAGCAGCCCGAGCGGGAGAGGGAACATTCAATACTTC.

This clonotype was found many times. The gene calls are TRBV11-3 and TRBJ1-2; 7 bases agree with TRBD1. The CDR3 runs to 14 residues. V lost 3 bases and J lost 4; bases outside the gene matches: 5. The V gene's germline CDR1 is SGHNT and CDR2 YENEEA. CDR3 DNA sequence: TGTGCCAGCAGCTTCAGACAGGGTGGCTATGGCTACACCTTC. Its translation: CASSFRQGGYGYTF.

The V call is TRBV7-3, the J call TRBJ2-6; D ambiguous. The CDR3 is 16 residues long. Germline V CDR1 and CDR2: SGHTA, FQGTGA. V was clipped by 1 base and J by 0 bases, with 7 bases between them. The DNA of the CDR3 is TGTGCCAGCAGCTTAATGCGGTACTCTGGGGCCAACGTCCTGACTTTC. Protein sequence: CASSLMRYSGANVLTF.

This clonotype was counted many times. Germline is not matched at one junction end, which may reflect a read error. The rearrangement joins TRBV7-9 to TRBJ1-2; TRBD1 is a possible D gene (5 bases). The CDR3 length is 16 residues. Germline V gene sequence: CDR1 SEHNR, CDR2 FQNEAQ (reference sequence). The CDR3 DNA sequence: TGTGCCAGCAGCTTAGCCGGCGGGACCGTGAACTATGGCTACACTTTC. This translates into CASSLAGGTVNYGYTF.

The CDR3 DNA is TGTGCCAGCAGGGAATACGGGGGATCCACAGATACGCAGTATTTT. Its translation is CASREYGGSTDTQYF. The genes are TRBV6-1 and TRBJ2-3; D possibly corresponds to TRBD2 (6 bases). The CDR3 consists of 15 residues. Germline V gene sequence: CDR1 MNHNS, CDR2 SASEGT. V lost 6 bases to trimming and J lost 2 bases, with 15 bases between them.

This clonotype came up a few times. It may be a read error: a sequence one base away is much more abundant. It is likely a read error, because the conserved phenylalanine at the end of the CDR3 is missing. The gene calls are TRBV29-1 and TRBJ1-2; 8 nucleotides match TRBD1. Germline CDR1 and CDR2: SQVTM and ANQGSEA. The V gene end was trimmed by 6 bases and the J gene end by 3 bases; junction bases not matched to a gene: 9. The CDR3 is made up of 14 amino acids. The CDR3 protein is CSVVVPGQDYGYTS. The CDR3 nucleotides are TGCAGCGTCGTCGTTCCGGGACAGGACTATGGCTACACCTCC.

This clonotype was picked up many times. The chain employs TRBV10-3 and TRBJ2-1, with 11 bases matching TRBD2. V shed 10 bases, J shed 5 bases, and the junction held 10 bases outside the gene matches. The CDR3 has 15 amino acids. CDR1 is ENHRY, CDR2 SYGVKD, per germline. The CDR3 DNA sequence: TGTGCCACATCGGTAGCGGGAGGGCGAAACAATGAGCAGTTCTTC. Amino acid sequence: CATSVAGGRNNEQFF.

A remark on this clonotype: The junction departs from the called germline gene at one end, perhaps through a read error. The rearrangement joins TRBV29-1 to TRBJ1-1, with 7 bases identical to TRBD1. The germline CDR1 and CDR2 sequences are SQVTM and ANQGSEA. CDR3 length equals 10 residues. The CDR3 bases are TGCAGCGCAGCACCCGGGACAGCAACCTGG. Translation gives CSAAPGTATW.

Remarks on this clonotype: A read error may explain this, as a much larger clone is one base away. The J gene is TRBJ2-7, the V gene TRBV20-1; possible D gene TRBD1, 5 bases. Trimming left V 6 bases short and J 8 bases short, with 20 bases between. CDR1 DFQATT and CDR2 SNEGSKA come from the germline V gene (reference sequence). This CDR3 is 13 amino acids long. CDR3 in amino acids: CSALTPAGNKQYF. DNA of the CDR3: TGCAGTGCCCTCACCCCCGCAGGGAACAAGCAGTACTTC.

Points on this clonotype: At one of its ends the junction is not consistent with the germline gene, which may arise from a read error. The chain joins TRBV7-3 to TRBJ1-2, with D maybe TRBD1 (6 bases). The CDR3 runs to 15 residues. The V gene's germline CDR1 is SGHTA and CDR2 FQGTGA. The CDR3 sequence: CASSLNGGAEYGYIF. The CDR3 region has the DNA TGTGCCAGCAGCTTAAACGGGGGGGCGGAGTATGGCTACATCTTC.

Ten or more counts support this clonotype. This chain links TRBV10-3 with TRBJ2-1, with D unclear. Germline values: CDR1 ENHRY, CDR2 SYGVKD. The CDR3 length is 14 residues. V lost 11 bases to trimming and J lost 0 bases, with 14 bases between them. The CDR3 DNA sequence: TGTGCCTCGATAGCACCGAGCTCCTACAATGAGCAGTTCTTC. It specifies CASIAPSSYNEQFF.

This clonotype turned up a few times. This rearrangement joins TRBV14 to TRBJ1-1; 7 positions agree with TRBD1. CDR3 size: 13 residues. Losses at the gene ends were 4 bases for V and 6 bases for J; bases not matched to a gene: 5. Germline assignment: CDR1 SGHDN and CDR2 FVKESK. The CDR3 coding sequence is TGTGCCAGCAGCCCAGGGGGAGTCGCTGAAGCTTTCTTT. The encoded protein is CASSPGGVAEAFF.

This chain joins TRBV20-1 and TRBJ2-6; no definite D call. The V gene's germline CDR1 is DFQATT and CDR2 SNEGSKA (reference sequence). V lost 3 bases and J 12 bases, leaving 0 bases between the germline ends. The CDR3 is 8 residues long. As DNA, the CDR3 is TGCAGTGCTAGCGTCCTGACTTTC. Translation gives CSASVLTF.

CDR3 sequence (DNA): TGTGCCAGTAGTCCTCCGGACAGGGACTCACCCCTCCACTTT. Translation gives CASSPPDRDSPLHF. The V gene is TRBV19, the J gene TRBJ1-6; TRBD1 aligns across 8 bases. Germline V gene sequence: CDR1 LNHDA, CDR2 SQIVND (reference sequence). The length of the CDR3 is 14 residues. V shed 5 bases, J shed 10 bases, and the junction held 7 bases outside the gene matches.